Detailed here is one T cell receptor (beta chain). This specimen belongs to a study of T-cell reconstitution after alpha-beta-depleted transplantation in children. Preparation of the TCRbeta library was carried out with unique molecular identifiers. TCRdb reanalysed the PCR reads using MiXCR and keeps one entry per CDR3 protein. The table has just over 200,000 distinct CDR3 sequences, roughly 8.3% seen once. The CDR3 spans 12 residues. V was pared by 6 bases and J by 9 bases, with 12 bases between. The chain couples TRBV12-3 or TRBV12-4 to TRBJ1-5, with D maybe TRBD1 (5 bases). This material consisted of PBMCs, mostly from graft donor cells, taken 360 days after TCRalphabeta/CD19-depleted stem cell transplant. This TCR came from a male patient between 2 and 10 years old who had a stem cell transplant for acute myeloid leukemia, so the T cells may come from the graft donor. The CDR3 loop is CASSLGVGPQHF. Here the CDR3 DNA reads TGTGCCAGCAGCCTAGGGGTGGGGCCCCAGCATTTT.